This T cell receptor beta chain originates from a study of PD-L1 blockade in urothelial cancer. Documented time point: pretreatment peripheral blood. Germline CDR1 reads SGHNT; CDR2 reads YYREEE (reference sequence). V gave up 4 bases and J gave up 2 bases, with 18 bases separating them. The CDR3 contains 16 residues. The assay was immunoSEQ multiplex PCR, and TCRdb's table has in-frame clones only and misses some. The sample records over 45,000 clones, about 82% being singletons. This chain joins TRBV5-4 and TRBJ2-5, with D possibly matching TRBD1 (7 bases). This receptor was taken from a man in his 60s with urothelial cancer. The starting material was PBMCs, obtained around atezolizumab (anti-PD-L1) treatment. The CDR3 DNA reads TGTGCCAGCAGCCTACTTGACAGGGCGGGACAAGAGACCCAGTACTTC. Protein: CASSLLDRAGQETQYF.